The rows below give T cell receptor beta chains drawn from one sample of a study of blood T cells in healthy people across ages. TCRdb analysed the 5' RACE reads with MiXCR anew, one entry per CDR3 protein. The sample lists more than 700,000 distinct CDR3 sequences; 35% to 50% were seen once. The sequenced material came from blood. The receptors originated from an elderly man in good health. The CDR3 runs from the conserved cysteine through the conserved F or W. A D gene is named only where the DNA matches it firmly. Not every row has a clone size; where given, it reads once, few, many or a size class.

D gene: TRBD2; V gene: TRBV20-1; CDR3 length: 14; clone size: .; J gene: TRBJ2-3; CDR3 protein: CSVGVTASGGLEYF; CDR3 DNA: TGCAGTGTGGGAGTGACGGCTAGCGGGGGTTTAGAGTATTTT
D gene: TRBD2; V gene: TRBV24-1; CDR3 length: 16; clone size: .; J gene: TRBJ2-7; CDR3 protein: CATSDQTSAPTNEQYF; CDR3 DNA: TGTGCCACCAGTGACCAGACTAGCGCACCTACGAATGAGCAGTACTTC
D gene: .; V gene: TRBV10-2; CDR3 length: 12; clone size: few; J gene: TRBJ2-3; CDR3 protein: CASCLRRDTQYF; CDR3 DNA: TGCGCCAGCTGTTTACGAAGAGATACGCAGTATTTT
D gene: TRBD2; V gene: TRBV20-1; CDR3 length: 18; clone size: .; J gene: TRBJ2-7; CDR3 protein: CSAQSGTSGSLVLGEQYF; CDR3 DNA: TGCAGTGCCCAGAGCGGGACTAGCGGGAGTCTGGTCCTGGGCGAGCAGTACTTC
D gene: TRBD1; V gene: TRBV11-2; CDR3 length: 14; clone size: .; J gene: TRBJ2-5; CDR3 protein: CASSRDRGYETQYF; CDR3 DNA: TGTGCCAGCAGCCGTGACAGGGGGTATGAGACCCAGTACTTC
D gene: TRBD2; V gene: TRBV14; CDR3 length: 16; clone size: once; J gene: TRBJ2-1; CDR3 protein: CASGQWTSGSYNEQFF; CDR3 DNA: TGTGCCAGCGGCCAGTGGACTAGCGGGTCCTACAATGAGCAGTTCTTC
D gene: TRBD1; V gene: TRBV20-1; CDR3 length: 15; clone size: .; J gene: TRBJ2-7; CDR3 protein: CSARDWQGDSYEQYF; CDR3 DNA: TGCAGTGCTAGAGATTGGCAGGGGGACTCCTACGAGCAGTACTTC
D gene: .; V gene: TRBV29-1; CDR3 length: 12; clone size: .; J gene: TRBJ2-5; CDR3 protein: CSAYTQVGEQYF; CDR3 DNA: TGCAGCGCCTACACCCAAGTCGGGGAGCAGTACTTC
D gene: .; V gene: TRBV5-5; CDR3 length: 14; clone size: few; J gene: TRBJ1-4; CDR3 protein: CASSLGGIEEKLFF; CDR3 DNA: TGTGCCAGCAGCTTGGGGGGTATCGAGGAAAAACTGTTTTTT
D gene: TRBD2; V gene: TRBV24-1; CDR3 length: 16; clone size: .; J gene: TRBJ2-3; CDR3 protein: CATSDFSGLSTDTQYF; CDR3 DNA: TGTGCCACCAGTGACTTTAGCGGGCTGAGCACAGATACGCAGTATTTT
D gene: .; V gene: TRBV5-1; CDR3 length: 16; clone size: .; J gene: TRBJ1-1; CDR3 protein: CASSLAAGTWSTEAFF; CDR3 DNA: TGCGCCAGCAGCTTGGCGGCCGGGACCTGGAGCACTGAAGCTTTCTTT